This TCR beta chain was recovered during a study of tissue T cells after allogeneic stem cell transplantation. Method: immunoSEQ multiplex PCR; TCRdb's copy keeps in-frame clones and lacks some. The data show some 9,400 clones, 45% to 70% seen once. In this sample, this clone turned up a few times. The source of this sequence is a female donor at least 60 years old with lung cancer. Sequencing used tissue from the jejunum, obtained at autopsy.

The CDR3 region is CASSLMDQPQHF. CDR3 bases: TGTGCCAGCAGCCTTATGGATCAGCCCCAGCATTTT. The rearrangement joins TRBV7-9 to TRBJ1-5; D ambiguous. The V gene lost 5 bases and the J gene lost 5 bases, with 7 bases spanning the gap. CDR3 length: 12 amino acids. CDR1 and CDR2 (germline): SEHNR, FQNEAQ (reference sequence).